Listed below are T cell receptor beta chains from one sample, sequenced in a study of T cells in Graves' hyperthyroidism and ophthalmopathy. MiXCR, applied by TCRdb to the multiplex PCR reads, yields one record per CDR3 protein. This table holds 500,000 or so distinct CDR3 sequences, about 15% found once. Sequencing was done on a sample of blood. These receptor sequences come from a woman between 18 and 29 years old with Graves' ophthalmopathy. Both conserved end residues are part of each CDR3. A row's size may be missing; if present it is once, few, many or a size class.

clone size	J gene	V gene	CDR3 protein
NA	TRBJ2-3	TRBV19	CASSILLAVTDTQYF
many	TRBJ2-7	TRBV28	CASLGARLVYEQYF
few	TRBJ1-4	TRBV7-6	CASSSPYRRNEKLFF
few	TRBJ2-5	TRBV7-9	CASSLGPGVGREKETQYF
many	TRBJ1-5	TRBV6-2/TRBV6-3	CASSYVGSENQPQHF
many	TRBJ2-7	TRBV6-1	CASSAPQGQGDEQYF
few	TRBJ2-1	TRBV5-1	CASSWAGTSGIREQFF
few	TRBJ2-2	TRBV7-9	CASRSGQGVNTGELFF
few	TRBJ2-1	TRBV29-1	CSVVWTNYNEQFF
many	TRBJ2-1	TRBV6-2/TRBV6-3	CASSYMESGRRDEQFF
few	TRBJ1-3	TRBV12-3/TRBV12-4	CASTLEGQLSGNTIYF
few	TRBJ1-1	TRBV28	CASSSSGSGEASF
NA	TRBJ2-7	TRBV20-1	CSAPQGFPTYEQYF
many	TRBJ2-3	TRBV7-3	CASSLGTGGNSPSTDTQYF
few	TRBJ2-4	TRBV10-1	CASSEGTAVRAKNIQYF
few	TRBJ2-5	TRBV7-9	CASSRTSGGLRETQYF
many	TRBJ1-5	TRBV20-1	CSARPQDNQPQHF
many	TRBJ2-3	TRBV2	CASSERGVSIDTQYF
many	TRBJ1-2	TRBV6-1	CASSRQGPNYGYTF
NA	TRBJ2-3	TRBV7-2	CASSLVLAGGGSSTDTQYF
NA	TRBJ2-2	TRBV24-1	CATSEKDSPNTGELFF
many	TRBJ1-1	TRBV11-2	CASSLGKTGVTEAFF
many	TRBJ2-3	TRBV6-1	CASRGAGGADTQYF
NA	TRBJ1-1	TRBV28	CASSFRGQGGTEAFF
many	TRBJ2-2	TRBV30	CAWSVQGPGELFF
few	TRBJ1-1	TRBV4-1	CASSQGQKNTEAFF
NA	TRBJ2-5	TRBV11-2	CASSPPSMAVGETQYF
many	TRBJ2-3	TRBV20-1	CSALTSGSTDTQYF
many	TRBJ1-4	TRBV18	CASSPGQAREKLFF
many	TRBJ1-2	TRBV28	CASSLWRTWAYYGYTF
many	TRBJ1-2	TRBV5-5	CASSLGTGIYGYTF
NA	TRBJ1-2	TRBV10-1	CASSEFSLYGYTF
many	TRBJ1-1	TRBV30	CACKPHANTEAFF
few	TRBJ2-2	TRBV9	CASSPSLRGTGELFF
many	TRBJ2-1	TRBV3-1	CASSQGAEQFF
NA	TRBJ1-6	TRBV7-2	CASSLGGIRSPLHF
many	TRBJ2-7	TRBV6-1	CASRTRASGWHVEQYF
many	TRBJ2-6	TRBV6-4	CASSDSGGQGANVLTF
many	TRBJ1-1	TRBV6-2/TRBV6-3	CASSSLRGTEAFF
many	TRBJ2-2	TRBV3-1	CASSGGPELFF
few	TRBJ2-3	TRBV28	CASSFDRLTDTQYF
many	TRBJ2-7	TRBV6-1	CASRGTGANEQYF
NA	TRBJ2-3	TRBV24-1	CATKGSGRFADTQYF
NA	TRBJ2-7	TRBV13	CASSSALAVYEQYF
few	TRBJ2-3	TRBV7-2	CASILGPDTDTQYF
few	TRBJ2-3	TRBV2	CASSPSSGRGTDTQYF
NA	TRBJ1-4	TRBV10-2	CASKSGWAEKLFF
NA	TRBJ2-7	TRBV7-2	CTSRTIELDEQYF
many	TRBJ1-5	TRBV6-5	CASSYADKNSNQPQHF
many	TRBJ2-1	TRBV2	CASSEALPWTSGVPSYNEQFF
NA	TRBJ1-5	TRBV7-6	CASGESSYQPQHF
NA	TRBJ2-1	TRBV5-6	CASSLVSAGGYHGNEQFF
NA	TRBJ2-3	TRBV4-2	CASSQELVRRADTQYF
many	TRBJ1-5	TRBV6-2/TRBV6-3	CASSWLLGQRAGQPQHF
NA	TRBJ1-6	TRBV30	CAWSPQGGSYNSPLHF